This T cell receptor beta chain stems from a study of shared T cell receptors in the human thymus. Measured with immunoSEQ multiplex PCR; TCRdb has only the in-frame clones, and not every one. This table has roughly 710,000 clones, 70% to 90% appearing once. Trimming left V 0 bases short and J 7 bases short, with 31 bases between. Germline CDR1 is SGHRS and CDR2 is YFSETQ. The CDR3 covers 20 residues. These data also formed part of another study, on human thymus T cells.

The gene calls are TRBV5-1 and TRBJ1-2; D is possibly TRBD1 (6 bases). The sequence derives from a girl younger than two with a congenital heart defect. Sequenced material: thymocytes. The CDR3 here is CASSLALTHTQGRGGCGYTF. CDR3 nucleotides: TGCGCCAGCAGCTTGGCCTTAACGCATACCCAGGGCAGGGGTGGATGTGGCTACACCTTC.